This is a list of T cell receptor beta chains from one sample in a study of blood T cell repertoires in COVID-19. The data were produced by immunoSEQ multiplex PCR, yet TCRdb's version contains in-frame clones alone and is incomplete. The sample includes about 67,000 clones, around nine tenths seen only once; the top ten take around a fifth. The specimen was peripheral blood. These receptors were obtained from an elderly woman with acute or convalescent COVID-19. The CDR3 runs from the conserved cysteine through the conserved F or W. D genes are given only for firm matches. Only part of the rows carry a size: once, few, many, or a class if the clone is expanded.

.	TRBJ1-1	TRBV10-1	TRBD1	CARNRGNTEAFF	TGCGCCAGGAACAGGGGGAACACTGAAGCTTTCTTT
.	TRBJ2-7	TRBV28	.	CASSPGPYEQYF	TGTGCCAGCAGTCCCGGTCCTTACGAGCAGTACTTC
.	TRBJ1-1	TRBV6-5	.	CASSRRTGNTEAFF	TGTGCCAGCAGTCGACGTACAGGGAACACTGAAGCTTTCTTT
.	TRBJ1-3	TRBV15	TRBD1	CATSSRQGGSGNTIYF	TGTGCCACCAGCAGTAGACAGGGGGGGTCTGGAAACACCATATATTTT
.	TRBJ1-2	TRBV7-2	TRBD1	CASSLGLTGGYGYAF	TGTGCCAGCAGCTTGGGCCTAACAGGGGGCTATGGCTATGCCTTC
.	TRBJ2-7	TRBV29-1	.	CSVEGHSSYEQYF	TGCAGCGTCGAGGGACACAGCTCCTACGAGCAGTACTTC
once	TRBJ2-7	TRBV11-2	.	CASSWTAGPWDEQYF	TGTGCCAGCAGCTGGACAGCGGGGCCCTGGGACGAGCAGTACTTC
.	TRBJ2-3	TRBV5-1	.	CASSLVANTQYF	TGCGCCAGCAGCTTGGTAGCGAATACGCAGTATTTT
.	TRBJ1-1	TRBV7-2	.	CASSRPGGSAEAFF	TGTGCCAGCAGCCGCCCCGGTGGCAGCGCTGAAGCTTTCTTT
.	TRBJ2-7	TRBV5-1	TRBD2	CASSSYTSGSLGEQYF	TGCGCCAGCAGCTCCTATACTAGCGGGAGCCTGGGTGAGCAGTACTTC
once	TRBJ2-5	TRBV28	TRBD1	CASSFTSPLGTVRETQYF	TGTGCCAGCAGTTTCACTTCACCCCTTGGGACAGTGCGGGAGACCCAGTACTTC
.	TRBJ2-1	TRBV18	TRBD1	CASSQVTGAAPNEQFF	TGTGCCAGCTCACAAGTAACAGGGGCTGCGCCCAATGAGCAGTTCTTC
.	TRBJ2-1	TRBV7-2	TRBD2	CASSLPTFSGRFNEQFF	TGTGCCAGCAGCTTACCAACTTTTAGCGGGAGATTCAATGAGCAGTTCTTC
.	TRBJ1-2	TRBV6-4	.	CASSDGARRGYTF	TGTGCCAGCAGTGACGGGGCGCGTCGAGGCTACACCTTC
.	TRBJ2-4	TRBV28	.	CASSSGGWEVIQYF	TGTGCCAGCAGCTCAGGGGGATGGGAGGTCATTCAGTACTTC
.	TRBJ1-2	TRBV7-9	.	CASSLGQNTNYGYTF	TGTGCCAGCAGCTTAGGTCAGAATACTAACTATGGCTACACCTTC
.	TRBJ1-6	TRBV27	.	CASSGTWTQSSYNSPLHF	TGTGCCAGCAGCGGGACATGGACTCAGAGCTCCTATAATTCACCCCTCCACTTT
.	TRBJ1-4	TRBV5-1	TRBD1	CASSQGGDEKLFF	TGCGCCAGCAGCCAAGGGGGCGATGAAAAACTGTTTTTT
.	TRBJ2-1	TRBV24-1	TRBD2	CATSDQSRSGSHNEQFF	TGTGCCACCAGTGACCAGTCAAGGAGCGGGAGCCACAATGAGCAGTTCTTC
few	TRBJ1-5	TRBV3-1/TRBV3-2	.	CASSPTGIWQPQHF	TGTGCCAGCAGCCCCACAGGTATTTGGCAGCCCCAGCATTTT
once	TRBJ2-5	TRBV18	.	CASSPSGLETQYF	TGTGCCAGCTCACCATCAGGGTTAGAGACCCAGTACTTC
.	TRBJ1-6	TRBV12-5	.	CASGLNPDSPLHF	TGTGCTAGTGGCCTGAATCCAGATTCACCCCTCCACTTT
few	TRBJ2-7	TRBV7-9	TRBD1	CASSLALGQGAYEQYF	TGTGCCAGCAGCTTAGCGCTCGGACAGGGGGCGTACGAGCAGTACTTC
.	TRBJ2-5	TRBV6-2/TRBV6-3	.	CASSYGRLPVGTQYF	TGTGCCAGCAGTTATGGCAGGCTCCCCGTTGGGACCCAGTACTTC
.	TRBJ1-2	TRBV29-1	.	CSVPGGGFNYGYTF	TGCAGCGTCCCGGGGGGGGGTTTTAACTATGGCTACACCTTC
.	TRBJ1-5	TRBV7-2	TRBD1	CASSQNRGNQPQHF	TGTGCCAGCAGCCAAAACAGGGGGAATCAGCCCCAGCATTTT
.	TRBJ1-2	TRBV28	.	CATYGNYGYTF	TGTGCCACGTACGGGAACTATGGCTACACCTTC
.	TRBJ2-3	TRBV7-9	TRBD2	CASSLGRRRSSGTDTQYF	TGTGCCAGCAGCTTGGGGCGACGACGTTCTAGCGGGACAGATACGCAGTATTTT
.	TRBJ2-7	TRBV7-2	.	CASSLGHLSYEQYF	TGTGCCAGCAGCTTAGGACACCTCTCCTACGAGCAGTACTTC
.	TRBJ1-4	TRBV7-2	TRBD1	CASSEGVGDREKLFF	TGTGCCAGCAGCGAGGGGGTCGGGGACAGGGAGAAACTGTTTTTT
.	TRBJ1-5	TRBV28	.	CASSRSQGYQPQHF	TGTGCCAGCAGTAGATCACAGGGCTACCAGCCCCAGCATTTT
.	TRBJ2-5	TRBV3-1/TRBV3-2	TRBD2	CASSQDFRGRTKETQYF	TGTGCCAGCAGCCAAGATTTTCGCGGGAGGACAAAAGAGACCCAGTACTTC
.	TRBJ2-2	TRBV19	.	CASSLQTGELFF	TGTGCCAGTAGTCTACAGACCGGGGAGCTGTTTTTT
.	TRBJ1-1	TRBV27	.	CASTAGTFNTEAFF	TGTGCCAGCACCGCGGGGACTTTTAACACTGAAGCTTTCTTT
.	TRBJ1-2	TRBV7-2	TRBD1	CASSSDGQGGYTF	TGTGCCAGCAGCTCAGACGGACAGGGCGGCTACACCTTC
.	TRBJ1-1	TRBV28	.	CASTESGWNTEAFF	TGTGCCAGCACCGAGTCCGGGTGGAACACTGAAGCTTTCTTT
.	TRBJ2-3	TRBV11-3	TRBD2	CASSPGLANPDTQYF	TGTGCCAGCAGCCCAGGACTAGCGAACCCAGATACGCAGTATTTT
few	TRBJ2-7	TRBV2	.	CASSEAFTGTYEQYF	TGTGCCAGCAGTGAAGCGTTCACGGGTACCTACGAGCAGTACTTC
.	TRBJ1-1	TRBV7-8	.	CASSFRGVGSTEAFF	TGTGCCAGCAGCTTTCGTGGGGTAGGGAGCACTGAAGCTTTCTTT
.	TRBJ2-5	TRBV30	.	CAWNRDLKETQYF	TGTGCCTGGAATCGGGACTTGAAAGAGACCCAGTACTTC
.	TRBJ2-2	TRBV9	.	CASSVSAGVSGELFF	TGTGCCAGCAGCGTTTCGGCAGGGGTGTCGGGGGAGCTGTTTTTT
.	TRBJ1-4	TRBV7-6	.	CASSLASTGITEKLFF	TGTGCCAGCAGCTTAGCTAGTACAGGGATCACTGAAAAACTGTTTTTT
few	TRBJ2-3	TRBV5-1	TRBD2	CASSQGLAGDTQYF	TGCGCCAGCAGCCAGGGACTAGCGGGAGATACGCAGTATTTT
.	TRBJ1-5	TRBV27	.	CASSSLNQPQHF	TGTGCCAGCAGTTCCTTAAATCAGCCCCAGCATTTT
.	TRBJ2-5	TRBV3-1/TRBV3-2	.	CASSHKGHLVAVQETQYF	TGTGCCAGCAGCCACAAAGGTCATTTAGTTGCGGTTCAAGAGACCCAGTACTTC
once	TRBJ1-4	TRBV5-1	TRBD1	CASSLGQGTEKLFF	TGCGCCAGCAGCTTGGGACAGGGGACTGAAAAACTGTTTTTT
.	TRBJ2-1	TRBV2	.	CASSEGYRGGNEQFF	TGTGCCAGCAGTGAGGGTTACAGGGGAGGCAATGAGCAGTTCTTC
.	TRBJ1-4	TRBV28	.	CASSSRTAQNEKLFF	TGTGCCAGCAGTTCCAGGACAGCCCAAAATGAAAAACTGTTTTTT
.	TRBJ1-1	TRBV30	.	CASTSSTVNTEAFF	TGTGCCTCCACCTCATCGACAGTTAACACTGAAGCTTTCTTT
.	TRBJ2-7	TRBV7-2	.	CASSLGTGVAYEQYF	TGTGCCAGCAGCTTAGGAACAGGCGTTGCCTACGAGCAGTACTTC
.	TRBJ2-5	TRBV11-1	TRBD1	CASSFGAGGSGETQYF	TGTGCCAGCAGCTTTGGGGCAGGGGGCTCGGGAGAGACCCAGTACTTC
.	TRBJ1-3	TRBV4-2	.	CASSQPGGYSGNTIYF	TGTGCCAGCAGCCAGCCGGGCGGGTACTCTGGAAACACCATATATTTT
.	TRBJ1-5	TRBV7-9	TRBD1	CASSQGGRGLYQPQHF	TGTGCCAGCAGCCAGGGGGGCAGGGGGCTTTATCAGCCCCAGCATTTT
.	TRBJ1-2	TRBV19	.	CASSSSTYGYTF	TGTGCCAGCAGTTCGAGTACCTATGGCTACACCTTC
.	TRBJ1-1	TRBV5-1	.	CASTPQNMNTEAFF	TGCGCCAGTACCCCACAGAACATGAACACTGAAGCTTTCTTT
.	TRBJ1-6	TRBV9	.	CASSVTGFLSPLHF	TGTGCCAGCAGCGTCACAGGGTTTCTTTCACCCCTCCACTTT
.	TRBJ1-4	TRBV28	.	CASTTGPINEKLFF	TGTGCCAGTACGACAGGCCCCATTAATGAAAAACTGTTTTTT
.	TRBJ1-6	TRBV2	TRBD1	CASKIDRGENSPLHF	TGTGCCAGCAAAATTGACAGGGGAGAAAATTCACCCCTCCACTTT
.	TRBJ1-5	TRBV28	.	CASKRAVNQPQHF	TGTGCCAGCAAAAGAGCGGTTAATCAGCCCCAGCATTTT
.	TRBJ2-1	TRBV19	TRBD1	CASSMTGLGGNEQFF	TGTGCCAGTAGTATGACAGGGCTTGGTGGTAATGAGCAGTTCTTC